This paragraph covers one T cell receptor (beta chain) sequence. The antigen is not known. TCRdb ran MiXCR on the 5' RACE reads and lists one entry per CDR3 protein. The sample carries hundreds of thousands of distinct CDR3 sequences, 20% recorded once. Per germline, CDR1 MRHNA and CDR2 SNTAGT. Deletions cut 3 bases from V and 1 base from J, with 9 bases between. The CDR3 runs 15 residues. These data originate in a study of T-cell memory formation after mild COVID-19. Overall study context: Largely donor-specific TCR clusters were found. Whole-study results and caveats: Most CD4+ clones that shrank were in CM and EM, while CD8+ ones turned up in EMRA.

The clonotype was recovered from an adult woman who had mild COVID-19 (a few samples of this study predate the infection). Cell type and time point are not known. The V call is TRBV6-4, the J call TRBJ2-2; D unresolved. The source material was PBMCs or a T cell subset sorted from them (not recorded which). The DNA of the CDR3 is TGTGCCAGCAGTGAATTTTGGGAGAACACCGGGGAGCTGTTTTTT. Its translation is CASSEFWENTGELFF.